This T cell receptor (beta chain) was profiled in a study of blood T cell repertoires in COVID-19 (dated by TCRdb to the early 2020s). A note on the overall study: Collaborator samples came from the United States, Italy and Spain and covered acute and convalescent phases of COVID-19. The material from the prospective study consisted of cDNA or gDNA derived from T cells, B-cell-depleted T cells, or PBMCs. Subjects who had been exposed to COVID-19, were actively infected with it, or had recovered from it provided the deeply sampled blood TCRbeta repertoires that made up the dataset. A freely available public database, intended as a resource for researchers studying the immune response to SARS-CoV-2, is where the repertoires were released. The samples were drawn from two sources: the first 160 participants of the ongoing ImmuneRACE study, and over 1,000 subjects contributed by 6 global collaborators. A de-identified subject ID, COVID-19 status, age in years and sex were almost always included in the sample metadata. Where available, HLA class I and class II types were obtained from metadata supplied by the sample provider rather than from assay-based typing.

In the prospective study, participants were roughly 18 to 90 years old, resided in about 25 geographic areas of the United States, and were enrolled through a virtual design. To assign participants to cohorts, the prospective study relied on clinical history that participants themselves reported in a screening survey and a study questionnaire. For ImmuneRACE Cohort 3, a participant was defined as recovered based on two consecutive negative NP/OP PCR tests, clearance by a healthcare professional, or resolution of symptoms. In the prospective study, mobile phlebotomists collected whole blood, serum and a nasopharyngeal or oropharyngeal swab from each participant. Participants in the prospective study had the option to provide additional blood draws and questionnaires over an approximately 2-month period. Before DNA extraction, blood samples from the prospective study were shipped at room temperature or frozen.

The junction shows trimming of 4 bases on V and 5 bases on J, and the gene matches do not reach 8 bases of it. Reading from cysteine to phenylalanine, the CDR3 counts 17 amino acids. Only the CDR3 DNA is retained, 51 bases long and in frame from the first base. Per the germline V gene, MGHRA is the CDR1 and YSYEKL is the CDR2. What the authors observed across the whole study: Clinical and demographic metadata were provided uncurated, with the amount varying by source and participant.

TCRbeta CDR3 regions were amplified from genomic DNA by means of the immunoSEQ Assay, a bias-controlled multiplex PCR. As for the authors' bioinformatics: Within the assay, amplification of reference gene primers was used to estimate how many nucleated cells each sample contained. Sequence reads were collapsed and filtered to measure the absolute abundance of every unique TCRbeta CDR3 rearrangement. Productive Simpson clonality was computed per sample as the square root of Simpson's diversity index over productive rearrangements. Sourced from immuneACCESS, this table was stored by TCRdb with only in-frame sequences that have V and J called. A share of the clones is absent; for the studies checked, an unresolved V gene accounts for under half, and the remainder has no known explanation. That table supplies the V and J calls and clone size; D and trimming were determined from the DNA. The sample has 300,000 to 350,000 clones on record, about 90% of them singletons. The leading ten clones occupy about 4.7% of the sample.

On this clone: The clone's antigen remains unknown. No base quality information exists; no much larger clone differs at one position.

The specimen was PBMCs or T cells enriched from blood (not recorded which). The clonotype comes from a man aged 25 to 40 who had recovered from COVID-19. The V and J segments used are TRBV4-1 and TRBJ2-5; 15 central bases correspond to TRBD2. In nucleotides, the sequence is TGCGCCAGCAGCCTCGGGACTAGCGGGGGGAGAGGGGAGACCCAGTACTTC. This gives the protein CASSLGTSGGRGETQYF.